A single sample is the source of the 21 T cell receptor beta chains below, sequenced in a study of Tregs in tolerant kidney transplant recipients. Repertoires were generated with immunoSEQ multiplex PCR, while TCRdb's copy carries only in-frame clones and drops some. The table shows 50,000 or so clones, with around 90% occurring only once. The sequencing input was Tregs from blood. These TCRs come from a human donor in good health.

V is TRBV18 and J is TRBJ2-7, with D perhaps being TRBD1 or TRBD2 (5 bases each). Germline V gene sequence: CDR1 KGHSH, CDR2 LQKENI. The CDR3 length is 15 residues. Trimming took off 0 bases at V and 0 bases at J, with 9 bases between the two ends. CDR3 DNA sequence: TGTGCCAGCTCACCACCGGGACGGTCCTCCTACGAGCAGTACTTC. Protein: CASSPPGRSSYEQYF.

The chain uses TRBV29-1 and TRBJ2-1; 7 bases map to TRBD1. Losses at the gene ends were 8 bases for V and 0 bases for J; bases not matched to a gene: 7. CDR1 SQVTM and CDR2 ANQGSEA come from the germline V gene. This CDR3 is 14 amino acids long. The CDR3 DNA reads as TGCAGCATTAGCCGGACAGGCTCCTACAATGAGCAGTTCTTC. Amino acid sequence: CSISRTGSYNEQFF.

The V call is TRBV14, the J call TRBJ2-1; D ambiguous. The germline V and J ends were trimmed by 4 bases and 10 bases, with 14 bases remaining between them. The V gene's germline CDR1 is SGHDN and CDR2 FVKESK. The CDR3 runs 13 residues. The CDR3 sequence: CASSLTDQREQFF. CDR3 nucleotides: TGTGCCAGCAGCCTTACTGACCAACGAGAGCAGTTCTTC.

V usage is TRBV27 and J usage is TRBJ1-3, with D unclear. V was clipped by 3 bases and J by 4 bases, with 7 bases between them. This CDR3 region has 13 residues. Germline V gene data show CDR1 as MNHEY and CDR2 as SMNVEV (reference sequence). This chain's CDR3 is CASSLVGGNTIYF. Here the CDR3 DNA reads TGTGCCAGCAGTTTGGTAGGCGGAAACACCATATATTTT.

The chain links TRBV30 to TRBJ2-3; TRBD2 is a possible D gene (7 bases). In germline, CDR1 is GTSNPN, CDR2 SVGIG (reference sequence). The CDR3 is 14 amino acids. The ends were cut back, 1 base at V and 3 bases at J, with 11 bases in the middle. The chain's CDR3 is CAWSGGGGTDTQYF. CDR3 coding DNA: TGTGCCTGGAGTGGGGGGGGCGGTACAGATACGCAGTATTTT.

The chain uses TRBV15 and TRBJ1-5, with unresolved D. The CDR3 runs to 12 residues. Germline V gene lookup returns CDR1 LNHNV and CDR2 YYDKDF (reference sequence). V lost 6 bases, J lost 6 bases, and 9 bases lay in between. This CDR3 reads CATRPPGQPQHF. The CDR3 DNA reads TGTGCCACCAGACCACCGGGTCAGCCCCAGCATTTT.

This chain uses TRBV10-2 with TRBJ2-3; D remains unclear. The CDR3 is made up of 15 amino acids. From germline, CDR1 is WSHSY and CDR2 SAAADI. V lost 7 bases and J lost 0, with 14 bases in between. The CDR3 nucleotides are TGCGCCAGCACCATCGACCAGACTAGCACAGATACGCAGTATTTT. Translated: CASTIDQTSTDTQYF.

The rearrangement uses TRBV5-4 and TRBJ1-4; 7 bases are a match to TRBD1. After removal of 0 bases from V and 5 bases from J, the junction contained 7 bases not matched to a gene. Germline loops: CDR1 SGHNT, CDR2 YYREEE (reference sequence). The CDR3 extends over 16 amino acids. The CDR3 DNA follows: TGTGCCAGCAGCTTGGACAGGGGTATCTCCAATGAAAAACTGTTTTTT. This gives the protein CASSLDRGISNEKLFF.

V is TRBV6-5 and J is TRBJ2-7; D is unresolved. V dropped 8 bases and J dropped 5 bases, with 13 bases sitting between them. This CDR3 has 12 residues. The V gene's germline CDR1 is MNHEY and CDR2 SVGAGI. CDR3 sequence reads: CASRSLLHEQYF. Written as DNA, the CDR3 is TGTGCCAGCCGTTCCTTACTGCACGAGCAGTACTTC.

This clone was detected only a few times. J is TRBJ2-5 and V is TRBV6-5, with 9 positions matching TRBD2. Germline lookup yields CDR1 MNHEY and CDR2 SVGAGI. The CDR3 runs 14 residues. Trimming at V came to 11 bases and at J to 5 bases, leaving 12 bases not matched to a gene. CDR3 residues: CASQTGTSHETQYF. The CDR3 DNA is TGTGCCTCCCAAACCGGGACTAGCCATGAGACCCAGTACTTC.

This clone was counted only a few times. The chain carries TRBV5-1 and TRBJ2-7, with 12 bases lining up with TRBD1. Germline assignment: CDR1 SGHRS and CDR2 YFSETQ. The CDR3 is 16 residues long. V was clipped by 4 bases and J by 3 bases; unmatched bases: 8. The CDR3: CASSIAGTGGNYEQYF. The CDR3 DNA sequence: TGCGCCAGCAGCATAGCCGGGACAGGGGGCAACTACGAGCAGTACTTC.

The chain links TRBV10-2 to TRBJ2-7; D assignment may be TRBD1 or TRBD2 (5 bases each). This CDR3 region has 14 residues. Germline V gene lookup returns CDR1 WSHSY and CDR2 SAAADI. The V end was cut by 4 bases, the J end by 4 bases, with 14 bases between. The CDR3 region has the DNA TGCGCCAGCAGTGGGGTCGGGGCAGGGTACGAGCAGTACTTC. It translates to CASSGVGAGYEQYF.

Only one count was recorded for this clone. The genes are TRBV29-1 and TRBJ1-1; 7 nucleotides match TRBD1. There are 13 residues in the CDR3. In germline, CDR1 is SQVTM, CDR2 ANQGSEA. Trimming at V came to 6 bases and at J to 3 bases, leaving 7 bases not matched to a gene. The CDR3 coding sequence is TGCAGCGTGTACCCGGGACAGTACACTGAAGCTTTCTTT. It codes for CSVYPGQYTEAFF.

This chain links TRBV5-4 with TRBJ2-7; no clear D gene. V lost 5 bases and J lost 2, with 8 bases in between. Germline assignment: CDR1 SGHNT and CDR2 YYREEE (reference sequence). CDR3 length equals 12 residues. The CDR3 reads CASSSQPYEQYF. The CDR3 DNA is TGTGCCAGCAGTTCTCAACCCTACGAGCAGTACTTC. Complete variable domain (other parts from reference TRBV5-4 and TRBJ2-7): ETGVTQSPTHLIKTRGQQVTLRCSSQSGHNTVSWYQQALGQGPQFIFQYYREEENGRGNFPPRFSGLQFPNYSSELNVNALELDDSALYLCASSSQPYEQYFGPGTRLTVT.

The chain combines TRBV5-1 with TRBJ2-1, with 9 bases matching TRBD1. The V segment lost 7 bases and the J segment 6 bases; nucleotides outside the gene matches: 14. This CDR3 has 16 residues. CDR1 is SGHRS and CDR2 is YFSETQ in the germline V gene. In nucleotides, the CDR3 is TGCGCCAGCGGGCGCCTGACAGGGGGTCGGATCAATGAGCAGTTCTTC. It encodes CASGRLTGGRINEQFF.

The chain joins TRBV18 to TRBJ2-1; D not resolved. The CDR3 extends over 12 amino acids. Germline V gene sequence: CDR1 KGHSH, CDR2 LQKENI. Trimming stripped 2 bases from V and 8 bases from J, with 7 bases between. The CDR3, as DNA: TGTGCCAGCTCACCATCGATGTATGAGCAGTTCTTC. It specifies CASSPSMYEQFF.

The rearrangement uses TRBV5-1 and TRBJ1-2; tentatively, D is TRBD1 (6 bases). The length of the CDR3 is 16 residues. Trimming took off 3 bases at V and 0 bases at J, with 15 bases between the two ends. Germline CDR1 SGHRS, CDR2 YFSETQ. The CDR3 region is CASSSNGRGPNYGYTF. CDR3 bases: TGCGCCAGCAGCTCCAATGGCAGGGGACCTAACTATGGCTACACCTTC.

V gene TRBV5-1 combines with J gene TRBJ2-3, with D unclear. There are 17 residues in the CDR3. Trimming removed 3 bases from V and 5 bases from J, with 22 bases in between. Germline V gene data show CDR1 as SGHRS and CDR2 as YFSETQ. Here the CDR3 DNA reads TGCGCCAGCAGCTCGGGTACGAGCCCTCGAAGGTTAGATACGCAGTATTTT. Its protein product is CASSSGTSPRRLDTQYF.

This clone was recorded only once. The chain links TRBV6-1 to TRBJ1-2; a weak D match, TRBD1 (5 bases). CDR3 length: 12 residues. Trimming left V 1 base short and J 11 bases short, with 11 bases between. The V gene's germline CDR1 is MNHNS and CDR2 SASEGT. CDR3 DNA: TGTGCCAGCAGTGAAGTGGGGACGCGATACACCTTC. Protein: CASSEVGTRYTF.

J is TRBJ1-1 and V is TRBV25-1; the D is unclear. CDR1 and CDR2 from the germline V gene are MGHDK and SYGVNS. The ends were cut back, 6 bases at V and 6 bases at J, with 14 bases in the middle. The CDR3 runs 13 residues. CDR3 residues: CASSRIFSPEAFF. As DNA, the CDR3 is TGTGCCAGCAGCCGAATTTTCAGCCCTGAAGCTTTCTTT.

This chain connects TRBV20-1 to TRBJ2-5, with D unclear. Germline-derived CDR1 and CDR2 are DFQATT and SNEGSKA (reference sequence). The V end lost 3 bases, the J end lost 7 bases, and 9 bases lay between the germline ends. The CDR3 extends over 11 amino acids. CDR3 sequence (DNA): TGCAGTGCTAGCAGTAAGGGGACCCAGTACTTC. Translating gives CSASSKGTQYF.